One and the same sample provided the 19 T cell receptor beta chains below, sequenced in a study of T-cell memory formation after mild COVID-19. TCRdb fed the 5' RACE reads into MiXCR, producing one record per CDR3 protein. The data contain fewer than 250,000 distinct CDR3 sequences, around 27% of them singletons. The specimen was PBMCs or a T cell subset sorted from them (not recorded which). These receptors all stem from an adult woman who had mild COVID-19 (a few samples of this study predate the infection). Cell type and time point are not known.

This clonotype was recorded a few times. The rearrangement links TRBV9 to TRBJ2-7; maybe TRBD2 (6 bases). Deletions cut 4 bases from V and 2 bases from J, with 13 bases between. Germline assignment: CDR1 SGDLS and CDR2 YYNGEE. The CDR3 contains 14 residues. The CDR3 DNA follows: TGTGCCAGCAGCCCTCAGCGGGTCGCCTACGAGCAGTACTTC. It yields the protein CASSPQRVAYEQYF.

The chain joins TRBV6-1 to TRBJ2-3; possible D gene TRBD1, 6 bases. The CDR3 runs to 15 residues. V shed 3 bases and J shed 0 bases, with 10 bases lying between them. CDR1 and CDR2 (germline): MNHNS, SASEGT. The CDR3 is CASSDRTASTDTQYF. The CDR3 DNA is TGTGCCAGCAGTGATCGGACAGCTAGCACAGATACGCAGTATTTT.

This chain connects TRBV3-1 to TRBJ1-5; D not certain. The CDR3 has 16 residues. Trimming cost V 4 bases and J 1 base, with 14 bases left between them. Germline loops: CDR1 LGHDT, CDR2 YNNKEL (reference sequence). The CDR3 region has the DNA TGTGCCAGCAGCCCCGGGTGGCAGCTAAGCAATCAGCCCCAGCATTTT. Protein product: CASSPGWQLSNQPQHF.

The chain uses TRBV7-9 and TRBJ2-1; no definite D call. CDR1 and CDR2 (germline): SEHNR, FQNEAQ (reference sequence). The CDR3 runs to 12 residues. V gave up 2 bases and J gave up 9 bases, with 8 bases separating them. CDR3 residues: CASSLILGEQFF. CDR3 DNA sequence: TGTGCCAGCAGCTTAATACTGGGTGAGCAGTTCTTC.

This clonotype was counted between two and nine times. The gene calls are TRBV7-9 and TRBJ1-1; a weak D match, TRBD1 (6 bases). The CDR3 has 17 amino acids. V was pared by 5 bases and J by 2 bases, with 21 bases between. Germline V gene sequence: CDR1 SEHNR, CDR2 FQNEAQ (reference sequence). The CDR3 is CASSHATLGTHNTEAFF. CDR3 bases: TGTGCCAGCAGCCACGCCACTCTCGGGACACATAACACTGAAGCTTTCTTT.

The chain links TRBV5-6 to TRBJ1-1; 10 nucleotides line up with TRBD1. This CDR3 has 17 amino acids. From germline, CDR1 is SGHDT and CDR2 YYEEEE. The ends lost 4 bases at V and 1 base at J; junction bases unmatched: 10. CDR3 DNA sequence: TGTGCCAGCAGCATCGCCGGGACAGGGGCGGGGAACACTGAAGCTTTCTTT. It codes for CASSIAGTGAGNTEAFF. Full variable domain (remainder filled in from reference TRBV5-6 and TRBJ1-1): DAGVTQSPTHLIKTRGQQVTLRCSPKSGHDTVSWYQQALGQGPQFIFQYYEEEERQRGNFPDRFSGHQFPNYSSELNVNALLLGDSALYLCASSIAGTGAGNTEAFFGQGTRLTVV.

This clonotype was observed a few times. This rearrangement joins TRBV5-1 to TRBJ2-1; weak D call: TRBD2 (5 bases). The V gene's germline CDR1 is SGHRS and CDR2 YFSETQ. V lost 2 bases, J lost 10 bases, and 13 bases lay in between. This CDR3 contains 13 residues. The CDR3 sequence is CASSLASGAEQFF. CDR3 DNA: TGCGCCAGCAGCTTAGCCAGCGGAGCAGAGCAGTTCTTC. Looking up the rest from reference TRBV5-1 and TRBJ2-1 gives the full variable domain: KAGVTQTPRYLIKTRGQQVTLSCSPISGHRSVSWYQQTPGQGLQFLFEYFSETQRNKGNFPGRFSGRQFSNSRSEMNVSTLELGDSALYLCASSLASGAEQFFGPGTRLTVL.

This clonotype was seen ten or more times. The chain's CDR3 is CASSLGFGGRASRNEQFF. In DNA form, the CDR3 reads TGTGCCAGCAGCTTAGGGTTCGGTGGGAGGGCCTCGCGCAATGAGCAGTTCTTC. The V call is TRBV7-3, the J call TRBJ2-1; 7 positions match TRBD2. Germline trimming cut 2 bases from V and 6 bases from J; bases unmatched to any gene: 16. This CDR3 is built from 18 residues. CDR1 is SGHTA, CDR2 FQGTGA, per germline.

This clonotype has a handful of counts. The V gene is TRBV9, the J gene TRBJ2-7, with D tentatively TRBD2 (6 bases). CDR3 length: 15 residues. V gave up 3 bases and J gave up 3 bases, with 16 bases separating them. Germline values: CDR1 SGDLS, CDR2 YYNGEE. CDR3 bases: TGTGCCAGCAGCGAAGGGACTTTACACCACTACGAGCAGTACTTC. It specifies CASSEGTLHHYEQYF.

The J gene is TRBJ2-1, the V gene TRBV7-6; 10 nucleotides agree with TRBD2. In germline, CDR1 is SGHVS, CDR2 FNYEAQ. Unmatched junction bases numbered 7, after V lost 0 bases and J lost 8 bases. This CDR3 has 16 amino acids. CDR3 sequence (DNA): TGTGCCAGCAGCTTAGCGGTGCCTAGCGGGAGTTATGAGCAGTTCTTC. Translation gives CASSLAVPSGSYEQFF.

In its sample, this clonotype was seen a few times. V is TRBV20-1 and J is TRBJ2-3; 12 nucleotides line up with TRBD2. V gave up 3 bases and J gave up 0 bases; unmatched junction bases: 4. Germline V gene sequence: CDR1 DFQATT, CDR2 SNEGSKA (reference sequence). The CDR3 length is 16 residues. The CDR3 DNA reads TGCAGTGCTAGCGGACTAGCGGGACGGAGCACAGATACGCAGTATTTT. Its translation is CSASGLAGRSTDTQYF.

The chain joins TRBV12-5 to TRBJ2-7; TRBD1 is a possible D gene (6 bases). V lost 7 bases and J lost 3, with 16 bases in between. The CDR3 extends over 14 amino acids. CDR1 LGHNT and CDR2 FRNRAP come from the germline V gene. The CDR3 sequence: CASVLLPDSYEQYF. For the CDR3, the DNA is TGTGCTAGTGTTCTCCTACCGGACAGCTACGAGCAGTACTTC.

This clonotype was counted only a few times. This chain links TRBV29-1 with TRBJ2-2; D not resolved. The CDR3 contains 13 residues. V was pared by 7 bases and J by 1 base, with 10 bases between. Germline values: CDR1 SQVTM, CDR2 ANQGSEA. CDR3 DNA sequence: TGCAGCGCTTCTGGCGGGAACACCGGGGAGCTGTTTTTT. Translated, it gives CSASGGNTGELFF.

This clonotype was picked up a small number of times. The chain has TRBV5-5 and TRBJ2-1; 13 nucleotides match TRBD2. The CDR3 extends over 15 amino acids. Germline CDR1 SGHKS, CDR2 YYEKEE (reference sequence). Trimming took 6 bases from V and 8 from J; bases not matched to a gene: 8. CDR3 DNA sequence: TGTGCCAGCACCCCGGGGGGGACTAGCGGGGATGAGCAGTTCTTC. It is translated as CASTPGGTSGDEQFF.

This clonotype was seen only a few times. The chain has TRBV15 and TRBJ2-4; D gene unclear. The V gene's germline CDR1 is LNHNV and CDR2 YYDKDF (reference sequence). Trimming took 1 base from V and 0 from J, leaving 10 bases between them. The length of the CDR3 is 16 residues. CDR3 sequence: CATSRGPLRAKNIQYF. CDR3 in DNA: TGTGCCACCAGCAGAGGACCGTTAAGAGCCAAAAACATTCAGTACTTC.

In its sample, this clonotype was seen a few times. J is TRBJ1-2 and V is TRBV7-3; the D gene is possibly TRBD1 (6 bases). The CDR3 has 15 amino acids. The ends were cut back, 5 bases at V and 5 bases at J, with 18 bases in the middle. CDR1 is SGHTA and CDR2 is FQGTGA in the germline V gene. The CDR3 protein is CASSPGGGRGYGYTF. The CDR3 coding sequence is TGTGCCAGCAGCCCTGGGGGCGGACGCGGGTATGGCTACACCTTC.

CDR3 DNA: TGTGCCAGCAGCCCTAAGAGATCGACAGCGTACAATGAGCAGTTCTTC. The encoded protein is CASSPKRSTAYNEQFF. The chain joins TRBV7-9 to TRBJ2-1; tentatively, D is TRBD1 (5 bases). The CDR3 consists of 16 residues. V lost 5 bases, J lost 4 bases, and 18 bases lay in between. Per the germline V gene, CDR1 is SEHNR and CDR2 is FQNEAQ (reference sequence). The full variable domain, with the rest looked up from reference TRBV7-9 and TRBJ2-1, is DTGVSQNPRHKITKRGQNVTFRCDPISEHNRLYWYRQTLGQGPEFLTYFQNEAQLEKSRLLSDRFSAERPKGSFSTLEIQRTEQGDSAMYLCASSPKRSTAYNEQFFGPGTRLTVL.

This clonotype has more than one count but fewer than ten. The gene calls are TRBV12-3 or TRBV12-4 and TRBJ1-1; possible D gene TRBD1, 5 bases. There are 14 residues in the CDR3. The germline V and J ends were trimmed by 3 bases and 1 base, with 9 bases remaining between them. CDR3 coding DNA: TGTGCCAGCAGTTTTGGACACCAGAACACTGAAGCTTTCTTT. Its translation is CASSFGHQNTEAFF.

The V gene is TRBV12-3 or TRBV12-4, the J gene TRBJ2-1, with D possibly matching TRBD1 (6 bases). The CDR3 runs 15 residues. V was pared by 2 bases and J by 6 bases, with 14 bases between. This chain's CDR3 is CASSLQGQILNEQFF. DNA for the CDR3: TGTGCCAGCAGTTTACAAGGACAGATTCTCAATGAGCAGTTCTTC.